A single sample is the source of the 11 T cell receptor beta chains below, sequenced in a study of Ad26.COV2.S vaccination and SARS-CoV-2 variants. Profiled with immunoSEQ multiplex PCR; TCRdb holds only in-frame clones, not every one. The table includes some 480,000 clones, around nine tenths detected once. Treatment reported: some 19 received Ad26.COV2.S at low or high dose, single or two shots; roughly five received placebo; per-sample allocation not given. At day 63 after the first vaccine or placebo injection, samples were drawn. Sequenced here: peripheral blood, sampled in a trial of Ad26.COV2.S vaccine versus placebo. Receptors were obtained from a person between 18 and 65 years old who received the Ad26.COV2.S COVID-19 vaccine or a placebo.

The V call is TRBV18, the J call TRBJ1-1; D is possibly TRBD1 (5 bases). This CDR3 is built from 20 residues. V was pared by 3 bases and J by 0 bases, with 26 bases between. Germline V gene sequence: CDR1 KGHSH, CDR2 LQKENI. In nucleotides, the CDR3 is TGTGCCAGCTCACCTTTAAGCCCGACAGCCATAACTACCATGAACACTGAAGCTTTCTTT. It specifies CASSPLSPTAITTMNTEAFF.

The gene calls are TRBV5-8 and TRBJ1-5; D remains unclear. The germline V gene encodes CDR1 SGHTS and CDR2 YDEGEE. This CDR3 spans 13 amino acids. Deletions cut 0 bases from V and 7 bases from J, with 8 bases between. The CDR3 here is CASSLDGGQPQHF. CDR3 sequence (DNA): TGTGCCAGCAGCTTGGATGGAGGCCAGCCCCAGCATTTT.

This clone has a handful of counts. The chain carries TRBV27 and TRBJ1-5, with 7 positions matching TRBD1. V trimming: 7 bases; J trimming: 4 bases; junction bases outside the gene matches: 19. The CDR3 has 18 residues. CDR1 is MNHEY, CDR2 SMNVEV, per germline (reference sequence). CDR3 coding DNA: TGTGCCAGCATCTTAACAGGGGATGGTGGAACCATTAATCAGCCCCAGCATTTT. It translates to CASILTGDGGTINQPQHF.

This sequence joins TRBV30 and TRBJ1-1, with 7 bases matching TRBD1. With 7 bases clipped from V and 4 bases from J, the junction kept 12 bases outside the gene matches. Germline CDR1 GTSNPN, CDR2 SVGIG (reference sequence). The CDR3 spans 14 residues. CDR3 region: CASPGGPWGTEAFF. CDR3 DNA: TGTGCCTCCCCAGGGGGTCCTTGGGGCACTGAAGCTTTCTTT.

This clone came up a few times. The CDR3 sequence is CASSTPGHDHGYTF. As DNA, the CDR3 is TGTGCCAGTAGTACACCGGGACACGACCATGGCTACACCTTC. The chain carries TRBV19 and TRBJ1-2; TRBD1 is a possible D gene (6 bases). The CDR3 consists of 14 residues. Germline-derived CDR1 and CDR2 are LNHDA and SQIVND (reference sequence). V was shortened by 4 bases and J by 6 bases, with 15 bases between the two germline ends. Using reference TRBV19 and TRBJ1-2 for the parts outside the CDR3, the full variable domain is DGGITQSPKYLFRKEGQNVTLSCEQNLNHDAMYWYRQDPGQGLRLIYYSQIVNDFQKGDIAEGYSVSREKKESFPLTVTSAQKNPTAFYLCASSTPGHDHGYTFGSGTRLTVV.

The CDR3 is CASSLHQGDLEQYF. The CDR3 DNA sequence: TGTGCCAGCAGCTTACACCAGGGGGATCTCGAGCAGTACTTC. The chain links TRBV7-2 to TRBJ2-7; 7 nucleotides match TRBD1. J lost 6 bases, V lost 2 bases, and 7 bases had no gene match. The CDR3 is 14 residues long. Germline V gene data show CDR1 as SGHTA and CDR2 as FQGNSA.

This clone came up once. The V gene is TRBV30, the J gene TRBJ2-2; no firm D call. The CDR3 runs to 12 residues. V was shortened by 2 bases and J by 6 bases, with 7 bases between the two germline ends. CDR1 GTSNPN and CDR2 SVGIG come from the germline V gene (reference sequence). The CDR3 loop reads CAWSRRAGELFF. CDR3 coding DNA: TGTGCCTGGAGTAGGAGAGCCGGGGAGCTGTTTTTT.

The V gene is TRBV5-1, the J gene TRBJ1-2; a weak D match, TRBD1 (5 bases). Germline CDR1 and CDR2: SGHRS and YFSETQ. This CDR3 spans 16 amino acids. Trimming pared 1 base from V and 5 bases from J, leaving 18 bases between. CDR3 coding DNA: TGCGCCAGCAGCTTGAGGGGCGGGACGGCCTTTTATGGCTACACCTTC. The encoded protein is CASSLRGGTAFYGYTF.

The V gene is TRBV19, the J gene TRBJ2-1; 8 bases are a match to TRBD2. V gave up 2 bases and J gave up 9 bases; unmatched junction bases: 9. Germline V gene data show CDR1 as LNHDA and CDR2 as SQIVND (reference sequence). The CDR3 has 15 residues. The DNA of the CDR3 is TGTGCCAGTAGTATAAGTGGCGGGACTAGTGGTGAGCAGTTCTTC. This sequence encodes CASSISGGTSGEQFF.

This rearrangement joins TRBV28 to TRBJ2-7; TRBD2 agrees at 7 bases. Per the germline V gene, CDR1 is MDHEN and CDR2 is SYDVKM. V was clipped by 8 bases and J by 3 bases; unmatched bases: 1. The CDR3 has 11 amino acids. The CDR3 here is CASGRDYEQYF. CDR3 nucleotides: TGTGCCAGCGGGAGGGACTACGAGCAGTACTTC.

This chain connects TRBV6-5 to TRBJ2-7; TRBD1 might be the D (5 bases). Germline CDR1 reads MNHEY; CDR2 reads SVGAGI. The CDR3 consists of 14 residues. V shed 0 bases and J shed 2 bases, with 8 bases lying between them. The CDR3, as DNA: TGTGCCAGCAGTTACTCGGAAGGGGCCTACGAGCAGTACTTC. It specifies CASSYSEGAYEQYF.